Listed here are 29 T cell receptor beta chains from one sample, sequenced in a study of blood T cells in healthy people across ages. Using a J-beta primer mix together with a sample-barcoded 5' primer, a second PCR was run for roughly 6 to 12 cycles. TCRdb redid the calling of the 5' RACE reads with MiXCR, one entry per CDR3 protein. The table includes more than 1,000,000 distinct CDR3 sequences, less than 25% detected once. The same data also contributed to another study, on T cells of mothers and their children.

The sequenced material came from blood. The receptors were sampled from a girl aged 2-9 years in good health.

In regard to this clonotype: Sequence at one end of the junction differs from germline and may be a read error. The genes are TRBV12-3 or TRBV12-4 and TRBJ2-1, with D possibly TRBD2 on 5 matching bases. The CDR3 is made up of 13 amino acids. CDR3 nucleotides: TGTGCCAGCAGTCAACTAGACCACAATGAACAGTTCTTC. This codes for CASSQLDHNEQFF.

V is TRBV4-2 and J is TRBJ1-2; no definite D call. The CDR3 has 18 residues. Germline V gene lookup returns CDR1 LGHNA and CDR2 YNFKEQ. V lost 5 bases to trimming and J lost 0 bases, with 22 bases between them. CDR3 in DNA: TGTGCCAGCAGCTCGCCTCGCCTCATGGTCCCAGCTAACTATGGCTACACCTTC. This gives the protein CASSSPRLMVPANYGYTF.

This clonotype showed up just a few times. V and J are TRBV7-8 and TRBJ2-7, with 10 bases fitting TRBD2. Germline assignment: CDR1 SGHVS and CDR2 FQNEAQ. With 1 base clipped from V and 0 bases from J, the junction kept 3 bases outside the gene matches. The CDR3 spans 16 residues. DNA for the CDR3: TGTGCCAGCAGCTTAGTAGCGGGAGGCACCTCCTACGAGCAGTACTTC. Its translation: CASSLVAGGTSYEQYF.

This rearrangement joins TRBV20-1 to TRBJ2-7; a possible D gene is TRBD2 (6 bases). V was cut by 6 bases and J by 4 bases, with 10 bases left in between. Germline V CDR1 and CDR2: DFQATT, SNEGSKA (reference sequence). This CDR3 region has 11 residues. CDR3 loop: CSAPDYYEQYF. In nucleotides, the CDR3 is TGCAGTGCCCCGGACTATTACGAGCAGTACTTC.

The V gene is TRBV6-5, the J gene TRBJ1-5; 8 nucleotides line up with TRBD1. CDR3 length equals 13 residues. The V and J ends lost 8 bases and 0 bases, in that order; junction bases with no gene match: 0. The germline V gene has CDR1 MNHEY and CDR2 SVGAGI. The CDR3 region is CASGTGSNQPQHF. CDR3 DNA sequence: TGTGCCAGCGGGACAGGTAGCAATCAGCCCCAGCATTTT.

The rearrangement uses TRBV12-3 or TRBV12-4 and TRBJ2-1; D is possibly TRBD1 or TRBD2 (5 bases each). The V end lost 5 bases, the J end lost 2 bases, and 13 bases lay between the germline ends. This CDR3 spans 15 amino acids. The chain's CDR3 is CASSPWGSTYNEQFF. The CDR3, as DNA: TGTGCCAGCAGTCCCTGGGGGAGTACCTACAATGAGCAGTTCTTC.

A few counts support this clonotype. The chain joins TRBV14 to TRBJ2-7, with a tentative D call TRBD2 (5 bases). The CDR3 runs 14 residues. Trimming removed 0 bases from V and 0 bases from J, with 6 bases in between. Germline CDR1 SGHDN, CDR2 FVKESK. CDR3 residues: CASSQERASYEQYF. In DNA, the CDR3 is TGTGCCAGCAGCCAAGAGAGGGCCTCCTACGAGCAGTACTTC.

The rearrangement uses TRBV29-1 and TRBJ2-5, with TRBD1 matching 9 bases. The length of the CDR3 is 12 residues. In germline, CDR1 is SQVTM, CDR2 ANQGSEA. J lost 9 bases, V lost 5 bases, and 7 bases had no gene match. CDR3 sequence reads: CSVWTGDPSQYF. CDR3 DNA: TGCAGCGTTTGGACAGGGGACCCTTCCCAGTACTTC. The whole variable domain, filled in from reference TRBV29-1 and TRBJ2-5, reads SAVISQKPSRDICQRGTSLTIQCQVDSQVTMMFWYRQQPGQSLTLIATANQGSEATYESGFVIDKFPISRPNLTFSTLTVSNMSPEDSSIYLCSVWTGDPSQYFGPGTRLLVL.

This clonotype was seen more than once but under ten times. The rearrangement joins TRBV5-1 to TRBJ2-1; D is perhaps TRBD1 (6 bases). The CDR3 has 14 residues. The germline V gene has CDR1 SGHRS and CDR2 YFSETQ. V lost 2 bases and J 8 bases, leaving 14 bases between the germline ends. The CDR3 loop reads CASSFEGGLHEQFF. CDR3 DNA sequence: TGCGCCAGCAGCTTCGAAGGGGGTTTGCATGAGCAGTTCTTC.

This CDR3 reads CASSLSGETYEQYF. Written as DNA, the CDR3 is TGTGCCAGCAGCCTTTCAGGGGAAACATACGAGCAGTACTTC. The chain recombines TRBV11-2 with TRBJ2-5, with a possible D match to TRBD1 (6 bases). The end of the DNA aligns better with TRBJ2-7, so the J call may be wrong. This CDR3 region has 14 residues. CDR1 is SGHAT, CDR2 FQNNGV, per germline.

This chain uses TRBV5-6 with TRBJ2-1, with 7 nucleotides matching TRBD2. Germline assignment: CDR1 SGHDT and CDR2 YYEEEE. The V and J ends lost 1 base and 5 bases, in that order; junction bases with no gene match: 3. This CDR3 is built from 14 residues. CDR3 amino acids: CASSLPLADNEQFF. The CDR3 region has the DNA TGTGCCAGCAGCTTGCCCCTAGCGGACAATGAGCAGTTCTTC.

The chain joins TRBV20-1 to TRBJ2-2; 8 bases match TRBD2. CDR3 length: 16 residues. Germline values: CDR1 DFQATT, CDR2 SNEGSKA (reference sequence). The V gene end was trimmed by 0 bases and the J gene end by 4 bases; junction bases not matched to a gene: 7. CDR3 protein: CSARDLPSGLTGELFF. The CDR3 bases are TGCAGTGCTAGAGATCTTCCTAGCGGGCTCACCGGGGAGCTGTTTTTT.

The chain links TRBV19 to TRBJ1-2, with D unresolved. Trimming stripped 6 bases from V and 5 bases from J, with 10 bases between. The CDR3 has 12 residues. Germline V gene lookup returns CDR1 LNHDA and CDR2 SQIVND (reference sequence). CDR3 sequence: CASRTEIYGYTF. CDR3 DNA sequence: TGTGCCAGTAGGACCGAGATTTATGGCTACACCTTC.

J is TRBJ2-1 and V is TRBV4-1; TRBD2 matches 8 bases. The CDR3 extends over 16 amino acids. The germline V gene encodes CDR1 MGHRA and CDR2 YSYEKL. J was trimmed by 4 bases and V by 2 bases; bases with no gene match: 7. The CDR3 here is CASSQKTSGFYNEQFF. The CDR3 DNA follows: TGCGCCAGCAGCCAAAAAACTAGCGGCTTTTACAATGAGCAGTTCTTC.

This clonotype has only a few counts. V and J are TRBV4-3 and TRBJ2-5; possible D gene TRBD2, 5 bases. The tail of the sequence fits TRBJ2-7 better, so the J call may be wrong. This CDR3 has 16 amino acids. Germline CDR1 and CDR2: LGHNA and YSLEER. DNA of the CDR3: TGCGCCAGCAGCCAAGACGAGGGCCTGTGGCCCTACGAGCAGTACTTC. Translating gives CASSQDEGLWPYEQYF.

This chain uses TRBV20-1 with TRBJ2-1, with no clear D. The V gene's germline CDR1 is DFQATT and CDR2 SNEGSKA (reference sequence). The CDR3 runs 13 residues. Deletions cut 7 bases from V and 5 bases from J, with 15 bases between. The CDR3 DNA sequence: TGCAGTGGCTGGTCCGGGTCCGACAATGAGCAGTTCTTC. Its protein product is CSGWSGSDNEQFF.

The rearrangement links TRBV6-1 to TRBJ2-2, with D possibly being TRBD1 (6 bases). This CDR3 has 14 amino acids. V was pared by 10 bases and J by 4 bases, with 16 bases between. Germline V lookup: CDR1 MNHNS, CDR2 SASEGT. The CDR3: CAITGQQITGELFF. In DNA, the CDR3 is TGTGCCATCACAGGGCAGCAGATCACCGGGGAGCTGTTTTTT.

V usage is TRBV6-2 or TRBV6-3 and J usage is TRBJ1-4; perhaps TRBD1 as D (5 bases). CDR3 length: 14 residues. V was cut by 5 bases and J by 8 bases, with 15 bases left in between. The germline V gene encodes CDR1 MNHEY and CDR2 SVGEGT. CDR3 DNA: TGTGCCAGCAGTCCCCGGCCCGGGGGAGAAAAACTGTTTTTT. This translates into CASSPRPGGEKLFF.

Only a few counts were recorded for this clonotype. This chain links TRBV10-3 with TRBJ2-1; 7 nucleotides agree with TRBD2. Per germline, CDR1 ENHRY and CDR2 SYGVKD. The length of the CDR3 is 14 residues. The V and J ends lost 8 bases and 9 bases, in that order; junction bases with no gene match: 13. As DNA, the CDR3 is TGTGCCATCTCAGGCGGGAGAAGCGGGATTGAGCAGTTCTTC. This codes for CAISGGRSGIEQFF.

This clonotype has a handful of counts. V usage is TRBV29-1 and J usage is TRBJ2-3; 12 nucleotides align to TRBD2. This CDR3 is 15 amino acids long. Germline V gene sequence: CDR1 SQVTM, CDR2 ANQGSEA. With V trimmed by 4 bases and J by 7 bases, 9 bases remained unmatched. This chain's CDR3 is CSVGRGTSGSNTQYF. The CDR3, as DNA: TGCAGCGTTGGTCGCGGGACTAGCGGGTCAAATACGCAGTATTTT.

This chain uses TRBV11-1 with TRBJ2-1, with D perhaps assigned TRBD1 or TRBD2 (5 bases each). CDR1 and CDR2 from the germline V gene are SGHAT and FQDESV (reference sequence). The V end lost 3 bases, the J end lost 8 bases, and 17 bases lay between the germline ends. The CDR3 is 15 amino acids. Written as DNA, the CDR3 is TGTGCCAGCAGCTTTGGCCAGGGCGGACTTGATGAGCAGTTCTTC. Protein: CASSFGQGGLDEQFF.

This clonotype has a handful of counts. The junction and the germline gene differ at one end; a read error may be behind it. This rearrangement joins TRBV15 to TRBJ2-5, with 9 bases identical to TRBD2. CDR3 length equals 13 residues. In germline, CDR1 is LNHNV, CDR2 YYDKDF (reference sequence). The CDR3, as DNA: TGTGCCATCAGCGGGGGGTCTGTGGGGACCCAGTACTTC. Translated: CAISGGSVGTQYF.

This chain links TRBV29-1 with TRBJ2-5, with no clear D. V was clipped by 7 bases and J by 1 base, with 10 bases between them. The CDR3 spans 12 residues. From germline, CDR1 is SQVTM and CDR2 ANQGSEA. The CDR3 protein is CSEETAQETQYF. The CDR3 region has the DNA TGCAGCGAAGAAACGGCCCAAGAGACCCAGTACTTC.

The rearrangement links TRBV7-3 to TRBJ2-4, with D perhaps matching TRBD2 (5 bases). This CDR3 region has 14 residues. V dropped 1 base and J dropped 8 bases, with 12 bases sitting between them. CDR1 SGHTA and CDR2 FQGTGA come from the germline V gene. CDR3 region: CASSLSSAGDIQYF. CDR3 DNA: TGTGCCAGCAGCTTAAGTTCCGCCGGGGACATTCAGTACTTC.

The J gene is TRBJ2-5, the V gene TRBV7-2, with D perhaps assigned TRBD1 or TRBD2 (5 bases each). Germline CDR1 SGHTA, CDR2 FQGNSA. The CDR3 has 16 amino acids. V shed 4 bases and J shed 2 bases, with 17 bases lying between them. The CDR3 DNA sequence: TGTGCCAGCAGCTCGATAGGGAGTTGGGGGCAAGAGACCCAGTACTTC. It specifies CASSSIGSWGQETQYF.

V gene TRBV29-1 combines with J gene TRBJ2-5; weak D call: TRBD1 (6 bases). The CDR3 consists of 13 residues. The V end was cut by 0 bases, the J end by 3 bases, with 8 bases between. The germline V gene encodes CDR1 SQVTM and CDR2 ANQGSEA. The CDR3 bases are TGCAGCGTTGAAGATCAGGGGAAAGAGACCCAGTACTTC. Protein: CSVEDQGKETQYF.

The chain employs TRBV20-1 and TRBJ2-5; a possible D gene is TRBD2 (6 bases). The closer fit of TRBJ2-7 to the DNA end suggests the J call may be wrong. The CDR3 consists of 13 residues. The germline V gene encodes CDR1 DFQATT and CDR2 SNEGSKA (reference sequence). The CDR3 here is CSAGTGDSYEQYF. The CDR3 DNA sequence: TGCAGTGCTGGGACTGGGGACTCCTACGAGCAGTACTTC.

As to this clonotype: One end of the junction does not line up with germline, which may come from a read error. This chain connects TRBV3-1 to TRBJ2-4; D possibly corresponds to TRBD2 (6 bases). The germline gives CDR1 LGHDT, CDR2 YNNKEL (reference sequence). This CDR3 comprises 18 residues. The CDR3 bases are TGTGCCAGCAGCCAAGATTCCGGGGACTCCAGGCTTACAAACATTCACTACTTC. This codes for CASSQDSGDSRLTNIHYF.

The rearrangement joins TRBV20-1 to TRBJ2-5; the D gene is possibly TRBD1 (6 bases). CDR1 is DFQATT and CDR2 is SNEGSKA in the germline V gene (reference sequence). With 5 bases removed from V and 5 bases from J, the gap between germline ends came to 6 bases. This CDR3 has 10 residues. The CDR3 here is CSADRETQYF. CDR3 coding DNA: TGCAGTGCTGACAGGGAGACCCAGTACTTC.